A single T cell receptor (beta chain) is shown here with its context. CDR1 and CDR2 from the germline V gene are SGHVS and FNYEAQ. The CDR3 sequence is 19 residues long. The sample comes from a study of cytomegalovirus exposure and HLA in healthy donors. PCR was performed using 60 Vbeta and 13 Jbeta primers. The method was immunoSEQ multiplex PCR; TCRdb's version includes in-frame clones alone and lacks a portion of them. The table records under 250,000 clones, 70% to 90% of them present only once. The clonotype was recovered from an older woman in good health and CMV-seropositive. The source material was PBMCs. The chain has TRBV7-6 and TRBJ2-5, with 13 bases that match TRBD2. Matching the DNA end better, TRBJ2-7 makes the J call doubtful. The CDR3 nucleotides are TGTGCCAGCAGCTTAGGGCGCTCGGGACTAGCGGGACAACTCTACGAGCAGTACTTC. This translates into CASSLGRSGLAGQLYEQYF.